A selection of T cell receptor beta chains follows, all from one sample in a study of siplizumab effects on memory and regulatory T cells. The assay was immunoSEQ multiplex PCR, and TCRdb's table has in-frame clones only and misses some. The data contain approximately 100,000 clones, roughly 93% of them singletons. Source material: non-Treg CD4+ T cells sorted from blood. The receptors shown here come from a human donor in good health. Each CDR3 is given without its conserved first and last residue. A D gene is named only where the DNA matches it firmly. Clone size is given for some rows only: seen once, a few or many times, or a class if the clone is expanded.

>13|-|TRBV9|-
ASSPAGSSYNEQF
>11|-|TRBV5-1|-
ASSPDPNQPQH
>10|-|TRBV25-1|-
ASRDGRLEQF
>11|-|TRBV7-9|-
ASSLKGVPEQY
>12|-|TRBV5-1|-
ASSLRILNHEQY
>13|-|TRBV6-4|TRBD2
ASSRTSGGLDEQF
>14|-|TRBV5-4|TRBD2
ASSPSGGAAKNIQY
>10|-|TRBV6-4|-
ASRVLGPEAF
>13|-|TRBV27|TRBD1
ASSQTSGTGEGYT
>10|-|TRBV7-2|-
ASSLVRDTQY
>13|-|TRBV2|TRBD1
ASGAGGLSNQPQH
>12|-|TRBV6-1|TRBD2
ASRSGGASNEQF
>14|-|TRBV5-4|-
ASSRDTSFITGELF
>15|-|TRBV19|TRBD2
ASSSTSGGMSTDTQY
>16|-|TRBV5-4|TRBD2
ASSMGLAGTRGTGELF
>14|-|TRBV4-2|TRBD1
ASSHGLTGGGETQY
>12|-|TRBV5-1|-
ASSLARVSTEAF
>15|-|TRBV30|TRBD2
AGGIGGRFRAKNIQY
>14|-|TRBV5-6|TRBD1
ASSSKTGRGSQPQH
>12|-|TRBV27|TRBD1
ASRQTGGAYEQY
>11|few|TRBV7-8|-
ASSLGEKETQY
>13|-|TRBV6-5|-
ASSPQGAGFSPLH
>13|-|TRBV19|TRBD1
ASSVGTGAYNEQF
>12|-|TRBV7-2|-
ASSLGPVTDTQY
>14|once|TRBV9|-
ASSLTSGATNEKLF
>12|-|TRBV30|-
AWSVGRMNTEAF
>12|-|TRBV6-4|TRBD1
ASSPGGGNQPQH
>10|-|TRBV30|-
AWSSKTLPLH
>12|-|TRBV5-1|TRBD1
ASSWRQGAYEQF
>15|-|TRBV7-8|TRBD1
ASSLASGETGNYEQY
>12|-|TRBV5-1|TRBD1
ASSSGDRVIEQY
>12|-|TRBV9|-
ASSATRLGETQY
>11|once|TRBV6-1|-
ASSEGGNQPQH
>12|-|TRBV7-6|-
ASSPGAGEQTQY
>12|-|TRBV6-1|-
AGALGGRNTEAF
>9|-|TRBV7-9|-
ASGGLGEQF
>13|once|TRBV4-3|TRBD2
ASSQDVPGGSEQF
>11|-|TRBV6-5|-
ASSYRRNTEAF
>13|-|TRBV2|-
ASSEGTATNEKLF
>13|-|TRBV18|-
ASSPLTSSGNTIY
>11|-|TRBV30|-
AWNAGLRQPQH
>12|-|TRBV9|TRBD1
ASSGGTDGNTIY
>12|-|TRBV7-2|-
ASSSPLGLKTQY
>13|-|TRBV5-1|TRBD2
ASSYLAGGRNEQF
>14|-|TRBV15|-
ATSRDPSSSYNEQF
>12|-|TRBV25-1|TRBD1
ASSETGFNQPQH
>13|-|TRBV30|-
AWSVRSHNTGELF
>12|-|TRBV18|TRBD2
ASSPSGVTGELF
>14|-|TRBV7-9|TRBD2
ASSFTGGSSYNEQF
>12|-|TRBV10-3|-
AISSPDSIYGYT
>13|-|TRBV19|TRBD1
ASSIAQNRGETQY
>9|-|TRBV5-6|-
ASSYIGGYT
>14|once|TRBV7-2|TRBD1
ASSHLTGWGNQPQH
>13|-|TRBV6-1|-
ASSETRRNGDTQY